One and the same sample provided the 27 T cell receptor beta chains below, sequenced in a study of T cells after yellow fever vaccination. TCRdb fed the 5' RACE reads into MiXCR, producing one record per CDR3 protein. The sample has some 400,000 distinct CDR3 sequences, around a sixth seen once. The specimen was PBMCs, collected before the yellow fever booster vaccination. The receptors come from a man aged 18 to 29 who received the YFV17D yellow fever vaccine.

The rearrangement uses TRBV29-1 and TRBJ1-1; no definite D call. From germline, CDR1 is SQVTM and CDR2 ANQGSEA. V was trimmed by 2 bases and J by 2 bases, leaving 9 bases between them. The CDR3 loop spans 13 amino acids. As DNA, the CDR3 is TGCAGCGTTGAAAAAGGGAGAAACACTGAAGCTTTCTTT. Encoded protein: CSVEKGRNTEAFF.

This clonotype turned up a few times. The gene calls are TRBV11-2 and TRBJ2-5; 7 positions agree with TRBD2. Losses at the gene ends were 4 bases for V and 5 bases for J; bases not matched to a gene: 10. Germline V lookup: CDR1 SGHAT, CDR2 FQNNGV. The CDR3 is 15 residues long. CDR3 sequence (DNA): TGTGCCAGCAGCTGGCGGGGGAGGTCTGGGGAGACCCAGTACTTC. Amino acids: CASSWRGRSGETQYF.

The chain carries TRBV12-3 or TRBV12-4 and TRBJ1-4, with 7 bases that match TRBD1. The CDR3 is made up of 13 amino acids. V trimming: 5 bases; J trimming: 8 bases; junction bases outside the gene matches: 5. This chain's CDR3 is CASSPGQVEKLFF. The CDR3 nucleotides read TGTGCCAGCAGTCCCGGACAGGTAGAAAAACTGTTTTTT.

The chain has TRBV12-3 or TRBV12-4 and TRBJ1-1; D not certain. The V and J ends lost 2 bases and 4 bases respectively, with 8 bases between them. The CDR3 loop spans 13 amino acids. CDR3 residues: CASSLIVGTEAFF. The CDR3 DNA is TGTGCCAGCAGTTTAATTGTTGGCACTGAAGCTTTCTTT.

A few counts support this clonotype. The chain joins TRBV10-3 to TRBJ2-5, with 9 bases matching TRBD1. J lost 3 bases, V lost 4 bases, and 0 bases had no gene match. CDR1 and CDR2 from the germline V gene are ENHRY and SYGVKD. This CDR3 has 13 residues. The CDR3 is CAISGTGEETQYF. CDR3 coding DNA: TGTGCCATCAGTGGGACAGGGGAAGAGACCCAGTACTTC.

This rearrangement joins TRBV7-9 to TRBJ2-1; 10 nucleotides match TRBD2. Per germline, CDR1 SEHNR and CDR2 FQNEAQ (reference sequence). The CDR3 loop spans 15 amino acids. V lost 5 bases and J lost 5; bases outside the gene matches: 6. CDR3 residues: CASSGSGGADNEQFF. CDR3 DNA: TGTGCCAGCAGCGGAAGCGGGGGGGCAGACAATGAGCAGTTCTTC.

The CDR3 DNA reads as TGTGCCAGCAGCCCAGCGGGGGGGCCGTTTAATGAGCAGTTCTTC. Translated, it gives CASSPAGGPFNEQFF. The V call is TRBV5-4, the J call TRBJ2-1; 10 bases align to TRBD2. The V gene's germline CDR1 is SGHNT and CDR2 YYREEE (reference sequence). V was pared by 4 bases and J by 7 bases, with 8 bases of the junction left unmatched. The CDR3 is made up of 15 amino acids.

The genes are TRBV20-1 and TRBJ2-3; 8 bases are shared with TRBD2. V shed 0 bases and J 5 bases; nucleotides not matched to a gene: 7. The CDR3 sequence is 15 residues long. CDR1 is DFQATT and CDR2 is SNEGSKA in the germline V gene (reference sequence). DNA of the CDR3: TGCAGTGCTAGAGATCTGGCGGGGGGTGGAGATACGCAGTATTTT. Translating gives CSARDLAGGGDTQYF.

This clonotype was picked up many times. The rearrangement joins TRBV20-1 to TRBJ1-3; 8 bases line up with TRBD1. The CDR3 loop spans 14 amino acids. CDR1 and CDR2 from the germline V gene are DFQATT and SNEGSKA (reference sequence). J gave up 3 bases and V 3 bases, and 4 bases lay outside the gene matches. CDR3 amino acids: CSARDREYGNTIYF. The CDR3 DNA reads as TGCAGTGCTAGGGACAGGGAGTATGGAAACACCATATATTTT.

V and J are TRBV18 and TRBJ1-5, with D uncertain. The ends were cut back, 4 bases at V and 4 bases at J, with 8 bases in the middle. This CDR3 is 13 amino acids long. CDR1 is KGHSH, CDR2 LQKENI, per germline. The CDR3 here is CASSRTENQPQHF. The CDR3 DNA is TGTGCCAGCTCACGAACAGAAAATCAGCCCCAGCATTTT.

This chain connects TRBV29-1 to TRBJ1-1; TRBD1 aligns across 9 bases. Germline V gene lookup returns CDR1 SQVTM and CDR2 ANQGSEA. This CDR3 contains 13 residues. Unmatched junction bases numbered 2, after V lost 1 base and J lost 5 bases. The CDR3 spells CSVEVDRGTEAFF. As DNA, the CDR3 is TGCAGCGTTGAAGTAGACAGGGGGACTGAAGCTTTCTTT.

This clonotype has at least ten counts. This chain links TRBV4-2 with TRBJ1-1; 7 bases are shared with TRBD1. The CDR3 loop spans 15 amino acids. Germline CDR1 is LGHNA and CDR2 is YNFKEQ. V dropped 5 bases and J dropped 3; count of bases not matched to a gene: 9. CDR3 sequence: CASSEQGPEDTEAFF. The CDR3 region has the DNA TGTGCCAGCAGCGAACAGGGGCCCGAGGACACTGAAGCTTTCTTT.

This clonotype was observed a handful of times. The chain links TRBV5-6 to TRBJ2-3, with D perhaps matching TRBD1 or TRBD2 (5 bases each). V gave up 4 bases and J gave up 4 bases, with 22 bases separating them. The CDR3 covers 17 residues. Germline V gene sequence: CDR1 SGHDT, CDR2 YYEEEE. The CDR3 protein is CASSHWEIGAEADTQYF. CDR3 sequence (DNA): TGTGCCAGCAGCCACTGGGAGATCGGGGCCGAGGCAGATACGCAGTATTTT.

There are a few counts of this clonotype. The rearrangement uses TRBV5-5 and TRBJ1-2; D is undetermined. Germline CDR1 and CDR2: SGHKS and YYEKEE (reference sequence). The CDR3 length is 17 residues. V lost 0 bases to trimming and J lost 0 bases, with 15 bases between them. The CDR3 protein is CASSLALGRAANYGYTF. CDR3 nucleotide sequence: TGTGCCAGCAGCTTGGCTCTCGGCAGAGCAGCTAACTATGGCTACACCTTC. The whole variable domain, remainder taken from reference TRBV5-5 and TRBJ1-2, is DAGVTQSPTHLIKTRGQQVTLRCSPISGHKSVSWYQQVLGQGPQFIFQYYEKEERGRGNFPDRFSARQFPNYSSELNVNALLLGDSALYLCASSLALGRAANYGYTFGSGTRLTVV.

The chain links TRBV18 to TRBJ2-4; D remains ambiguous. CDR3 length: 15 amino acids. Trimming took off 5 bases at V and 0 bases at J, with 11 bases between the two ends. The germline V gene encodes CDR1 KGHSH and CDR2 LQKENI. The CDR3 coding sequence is TGTGCCAGCTCAACCACGTTACTAGCCAAAAACATTCAGTACTTC. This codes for CASSTTLLAKNIQYF.

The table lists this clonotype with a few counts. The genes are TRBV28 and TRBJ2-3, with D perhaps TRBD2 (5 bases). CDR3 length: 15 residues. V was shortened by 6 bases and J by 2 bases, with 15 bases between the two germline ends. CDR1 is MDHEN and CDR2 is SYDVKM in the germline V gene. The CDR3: CASSSPGTITDTQYF. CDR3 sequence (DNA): TGTGCCAGCAGCTCTCCGGGAACGATCACAGATACGCAGTATTTT.

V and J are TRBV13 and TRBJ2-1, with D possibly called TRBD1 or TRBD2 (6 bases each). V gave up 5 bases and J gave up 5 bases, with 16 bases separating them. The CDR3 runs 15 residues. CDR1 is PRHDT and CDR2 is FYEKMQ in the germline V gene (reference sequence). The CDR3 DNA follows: TGTGCCAGCAGCGGAGGGGGTCGAGGGCACAATGAGCAGTTCTTC. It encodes CASSGGGRGHNEQFF.

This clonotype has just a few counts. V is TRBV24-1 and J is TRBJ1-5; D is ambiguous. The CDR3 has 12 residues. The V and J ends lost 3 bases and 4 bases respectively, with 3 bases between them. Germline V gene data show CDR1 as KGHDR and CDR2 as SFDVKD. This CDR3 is CATSDMNQPQHF. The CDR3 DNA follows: TGTGCCACCAGTGATATGAATCAGCCCCAGCATTTT.

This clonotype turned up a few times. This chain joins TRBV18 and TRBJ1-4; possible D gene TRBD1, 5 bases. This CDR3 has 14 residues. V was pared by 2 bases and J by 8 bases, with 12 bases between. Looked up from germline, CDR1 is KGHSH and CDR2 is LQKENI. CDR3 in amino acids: CASSPGGEAEKLFF. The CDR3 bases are TGTGCCAGCTCACCAGGAGGGGAGGCGGAAAAACTGTTTTTT.

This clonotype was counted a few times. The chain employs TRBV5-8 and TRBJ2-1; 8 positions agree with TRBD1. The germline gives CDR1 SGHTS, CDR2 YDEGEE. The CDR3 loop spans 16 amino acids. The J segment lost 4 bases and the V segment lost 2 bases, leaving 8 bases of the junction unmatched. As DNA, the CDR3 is TGTGCCAGCAGCTTCTTCGAGGGACAGGTTTACAATGAGCAGTTCTTC. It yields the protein CASSFFEGQVYNEQFF.

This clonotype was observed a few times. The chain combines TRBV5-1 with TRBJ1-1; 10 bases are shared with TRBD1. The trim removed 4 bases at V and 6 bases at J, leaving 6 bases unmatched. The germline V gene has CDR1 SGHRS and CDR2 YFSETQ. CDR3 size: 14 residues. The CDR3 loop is CASSPGQGDPEAFF. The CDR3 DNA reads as TGCGCCAGCAGCCCTGGACAGGGGGACCCTGAAGCTTTCTTT.

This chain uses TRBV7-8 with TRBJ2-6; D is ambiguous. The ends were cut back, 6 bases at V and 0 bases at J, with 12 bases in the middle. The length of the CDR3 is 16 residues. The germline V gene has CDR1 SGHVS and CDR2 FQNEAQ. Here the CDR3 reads CASRSDAHSGANVLTF. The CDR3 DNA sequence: TGTGCCAGCAGGTCCGACGCTCACTCTGGGGCCAACGTCCTGACTTTC.

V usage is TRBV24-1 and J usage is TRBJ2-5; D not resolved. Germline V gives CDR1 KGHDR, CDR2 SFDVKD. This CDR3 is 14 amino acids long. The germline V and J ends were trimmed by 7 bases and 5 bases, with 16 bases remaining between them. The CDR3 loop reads CATRLPHRCETQYF. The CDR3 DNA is TGTGCCACCAGACTTCCTCACCGGTGCGAGACCCAGTACTTC.

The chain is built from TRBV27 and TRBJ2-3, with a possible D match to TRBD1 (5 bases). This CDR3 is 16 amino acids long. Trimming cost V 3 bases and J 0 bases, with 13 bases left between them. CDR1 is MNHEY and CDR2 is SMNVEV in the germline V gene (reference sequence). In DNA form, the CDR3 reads TGTGCCAGCAGTTTTGTAGGGGCTACTAGCACAGATACGCAGTATTTT. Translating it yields CASSFVGATSTDTQYF.

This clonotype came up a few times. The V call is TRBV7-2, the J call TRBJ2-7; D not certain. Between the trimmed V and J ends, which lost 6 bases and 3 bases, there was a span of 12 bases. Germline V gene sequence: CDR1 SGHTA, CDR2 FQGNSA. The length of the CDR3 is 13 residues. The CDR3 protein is CASSRTPYYEQYF. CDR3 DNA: TGTGCCAGCAGTCGTACCCCATACTACGAGCAGTACTTC. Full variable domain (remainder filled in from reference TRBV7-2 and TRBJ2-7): GAGVSQSPSNKVTEKGKDVELRCDPISGHTALYWYRQSLGQGLEFLIYFQGNSAPDKSGLPSDRFSAERTGGSVSTLTIQRTQQEDSAVYLCASSRTPYYEQYFGPGTRLTVT.

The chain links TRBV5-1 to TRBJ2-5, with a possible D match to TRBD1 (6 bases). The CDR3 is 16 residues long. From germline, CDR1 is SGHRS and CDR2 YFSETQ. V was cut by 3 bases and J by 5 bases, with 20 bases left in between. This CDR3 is CASSSLDGQPGETQYF. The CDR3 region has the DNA TGCGCCAGCAGCTCCCTCGACGGACAGCCCGGGGAGACCCAGTACTTC.

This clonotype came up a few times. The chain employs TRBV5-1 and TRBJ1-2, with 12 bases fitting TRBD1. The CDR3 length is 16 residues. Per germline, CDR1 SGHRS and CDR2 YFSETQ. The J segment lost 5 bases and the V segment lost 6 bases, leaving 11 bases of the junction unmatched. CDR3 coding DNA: TGCGCCAGCACCGGGGGACAGGGGGCTCGTTTTTATGGCTACACCTTC. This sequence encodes CASTGGQGARFYGYTF. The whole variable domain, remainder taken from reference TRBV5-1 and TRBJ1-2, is KAGVTQTPRYLIKTRGQQVTLSCSPISGHRSVSWYQQTPGQGLQFLFEYFSETQRNKGNFPGRFSGRQFSNSRSEMNVSTLELGDSALYLCASTGGQGARFYGYTFGSGTRLTVV.